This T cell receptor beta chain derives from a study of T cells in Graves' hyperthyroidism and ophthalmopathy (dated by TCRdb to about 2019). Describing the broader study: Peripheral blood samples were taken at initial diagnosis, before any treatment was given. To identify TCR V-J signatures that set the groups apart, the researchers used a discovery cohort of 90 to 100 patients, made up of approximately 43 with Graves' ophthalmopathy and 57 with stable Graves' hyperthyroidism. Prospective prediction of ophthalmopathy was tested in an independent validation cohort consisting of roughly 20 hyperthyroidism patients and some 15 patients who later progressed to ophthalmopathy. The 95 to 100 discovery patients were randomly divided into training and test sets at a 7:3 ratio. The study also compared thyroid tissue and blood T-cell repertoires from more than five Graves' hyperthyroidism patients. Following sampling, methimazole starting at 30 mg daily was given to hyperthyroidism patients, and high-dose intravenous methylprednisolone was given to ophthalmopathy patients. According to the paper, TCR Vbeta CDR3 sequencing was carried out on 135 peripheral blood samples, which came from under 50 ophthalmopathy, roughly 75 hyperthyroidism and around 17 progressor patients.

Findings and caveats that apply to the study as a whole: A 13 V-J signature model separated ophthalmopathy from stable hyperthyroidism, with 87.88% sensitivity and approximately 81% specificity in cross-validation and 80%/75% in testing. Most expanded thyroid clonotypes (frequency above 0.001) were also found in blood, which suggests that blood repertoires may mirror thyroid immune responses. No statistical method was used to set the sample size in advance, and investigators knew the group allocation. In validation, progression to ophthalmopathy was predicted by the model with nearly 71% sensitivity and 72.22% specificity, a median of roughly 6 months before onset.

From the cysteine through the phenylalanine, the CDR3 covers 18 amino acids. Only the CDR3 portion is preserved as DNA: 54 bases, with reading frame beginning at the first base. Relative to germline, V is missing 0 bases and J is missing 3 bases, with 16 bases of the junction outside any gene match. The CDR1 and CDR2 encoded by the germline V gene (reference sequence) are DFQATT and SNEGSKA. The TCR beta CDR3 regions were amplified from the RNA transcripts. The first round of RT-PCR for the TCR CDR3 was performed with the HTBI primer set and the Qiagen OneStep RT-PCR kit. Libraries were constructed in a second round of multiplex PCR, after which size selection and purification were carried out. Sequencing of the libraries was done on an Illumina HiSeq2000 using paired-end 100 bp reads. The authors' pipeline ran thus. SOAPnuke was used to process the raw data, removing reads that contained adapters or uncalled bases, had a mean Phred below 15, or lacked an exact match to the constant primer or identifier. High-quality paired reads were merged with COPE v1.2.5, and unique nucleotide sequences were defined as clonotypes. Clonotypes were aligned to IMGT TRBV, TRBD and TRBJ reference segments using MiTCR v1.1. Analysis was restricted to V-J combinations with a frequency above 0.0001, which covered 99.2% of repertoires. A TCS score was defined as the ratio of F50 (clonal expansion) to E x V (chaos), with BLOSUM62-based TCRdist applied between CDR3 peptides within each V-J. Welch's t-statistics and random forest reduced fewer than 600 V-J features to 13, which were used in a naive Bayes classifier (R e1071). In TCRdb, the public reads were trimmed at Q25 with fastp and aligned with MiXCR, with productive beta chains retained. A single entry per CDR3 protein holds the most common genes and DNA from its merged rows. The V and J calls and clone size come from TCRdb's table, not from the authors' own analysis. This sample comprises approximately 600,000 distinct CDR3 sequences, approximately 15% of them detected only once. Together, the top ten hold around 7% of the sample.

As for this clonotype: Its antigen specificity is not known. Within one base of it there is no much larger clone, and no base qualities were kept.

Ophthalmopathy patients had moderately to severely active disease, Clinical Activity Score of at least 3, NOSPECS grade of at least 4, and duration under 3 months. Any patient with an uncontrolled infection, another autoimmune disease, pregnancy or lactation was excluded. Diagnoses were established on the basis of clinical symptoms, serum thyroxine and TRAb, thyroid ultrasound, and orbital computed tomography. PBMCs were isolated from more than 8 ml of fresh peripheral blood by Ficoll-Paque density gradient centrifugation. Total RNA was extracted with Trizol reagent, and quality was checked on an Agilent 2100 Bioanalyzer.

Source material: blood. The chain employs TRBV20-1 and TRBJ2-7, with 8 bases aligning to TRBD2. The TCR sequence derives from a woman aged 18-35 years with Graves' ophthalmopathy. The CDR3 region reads CSARDNRGGTRDIYEQYF. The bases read TGCAGTGCTAGAGATAATCGGGGGGGTACCCGAGACATCTACGAGCAGTACTTC.